This record covers a single T cell receptor (beta chain). With 8 bases clipped from V and 8 bases from J, the junction kept 10 bases outside the gene matches. Germline CDR1 is SGHRS and CDR2 is YFSETQ. There are 14 residues in the CDR3. This specimen comes from a study of blood T cell repertoires in COVID-19. Sequenced by immunoSEQ multiplex PCR; TCRdb stores in-frame clones only, minus some. The top ten clones hold approximately 1.4% of a sample with about 400,000 clones, 86% of them seen once. The rearrangement uses TRBV5-1 and TRBJ2-1, with 10 bases matching TRBD1. The sequenced sample was peripheral blood. The source is a woman in her twenties or thirties with active or convalescent COVID-19. The CDR3 DNA follows: TGCGCCAGTGCGGGGACAGGGGTAGTAGATGAGCAGTTCTTC. This translates into CASAGTGVVDEQFF.